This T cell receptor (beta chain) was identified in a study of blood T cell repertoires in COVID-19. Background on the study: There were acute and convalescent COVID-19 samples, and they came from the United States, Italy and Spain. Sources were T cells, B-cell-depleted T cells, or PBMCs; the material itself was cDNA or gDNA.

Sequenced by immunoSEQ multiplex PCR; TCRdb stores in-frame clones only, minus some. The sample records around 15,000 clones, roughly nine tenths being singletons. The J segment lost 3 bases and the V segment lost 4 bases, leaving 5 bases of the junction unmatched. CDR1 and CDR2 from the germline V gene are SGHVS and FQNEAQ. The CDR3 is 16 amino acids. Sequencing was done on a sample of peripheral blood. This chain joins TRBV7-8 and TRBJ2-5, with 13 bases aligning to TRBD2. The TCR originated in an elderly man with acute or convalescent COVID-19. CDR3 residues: CASSSPGLAGEETQYF. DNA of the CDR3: TGTGCCAGCAGCTCCCCTGGACTAGCGGGAGAAGAGACCCAGTACTTC.